Sequencing of this TCR beta chain was carried out in a study of T cells in Graves' hyperthyroidism and ophthalmopathy. CDR1 is SQVTM, CDR2 ANQGSEA, per germline. The CDR3 has 13 amino acids. Trimming cost V 4 bases and J 2 bases, with 12 bases left between them. This clonotype was seen repeatedly, ten times or more. Its antigen is not known. The investigators amplified TCR beta CDR3 regions from RNA transcripts. When the TCR CDR3 underwent first-round RT-PCR, the HTBI primer set was used. In TCRdb, the multiplex PCR reads were re-called with MiXCR into one record per CDR3 protein. In the table there are 640,000 or so distinct CDR3 sequences, roughly 15% of which are singletons. Study-level points and caveats: Most thyroid-expanded clonotypes above 0.001 were also found in blood.

Lactation, pregnancy, other autoimmune disease or uncontrolled infection led to exclusion of patients. V gene TRBV29-1 combines with J gene TRBJ2-7; maybe TRBD2 (5 bases). The sequencing input was blood. This receptor was identified in a woman in her thirties or forties with Graves' ophthalmopathy. CDR3 in amino acids: CSVGGWSTYEQYF. The CDR3 bases are TGCAGCGTTGGCGGGTGGAGTACCTACGAGCAGTACTTC.